This entry is about one T cell receptor beta chain. Original processing methods: Reference gene primer amplification gave nucleated cell count estimates. Produced via immunoSEQ multiplex PCR; TCRdb's table is partial and in-frame only. That table supplies the V and J calls and clone size; D and trimming were determined from the DNA. The sample shows more than 250,000 clones, around 88% of them seen only once. The data were taken from a study of blood T cell repertoires in COVID-19. Overall study context: T cells, B-cell-depleted T cells, or PBMCs provided the cDNA or gDNA that served as material.

Seattle cases were enrolled at active infection and followed longitudinally. This CDR3 contains 13 residues. Trimming stripped 10 bases from V and 5 bases from J, with 17 bases between. Germline CDR1 is MNHNY and CDR2 is SVGAGI (reference sequence). This receptor was identified in a woman in her thirties with COVID-19, enrolled during active disease. Sequencing was done on a sample of peripheral blood. The chain carries TRBV6-6 and TRBJ2-5, with D possibly matching TRBD1 (6 bases). In DNA, the CDR3 is TGTGCCACCAAGTCCCAGAGGGGGGAGACCCAGTACTTC. Its protein is CATKSQRGETQYF.